Below, 24 T cell receptor beta chains from the same sample are listed, as sequenced in a study of blood T cells in healthy people across ages. Primers used in a second PCR of roughly 7 to 11 cycles were a sample-barcoded 5' primer and a J-beta primer mix. TCRdb reprocessed the 5' RACE reads via MiXCR and lists one record per CDR3 protein. This sample has 700,000 to 900,000 distinct CDR3 sequences, with 20% to 30% found just once. This same sample was also part of a study on T cells of mothers and their children.

The specimen sequenced was blood. The source of these receptors is a boy aged 5-17 years in good health.

The table lists this clonotype with a few counts. This chain joins TRBV9 and TRBJ2-1; 7 bases are shared with TRBD1. With 4 bases clipped from V and 2 bases from J, the junction kept 6 bases outside the gene matches. Germline loops: CDR1 SGDLS, CDR2 YYNGEE. The CDR3 loop spans 15 amino acids. In nucleotides, the CDR3 is TGTGCCAGCAGCACGAACAGGGGAACCTACAATGAGCAGTTCTTC. Its translation is CASSTNRGTYNEQFF.

This sequence joins TRBV11-2 and TRBJ2-4; D is perhaps TRBD2 (5 bases). CDR1 and CDR2 from the germline V gene are SGHAT and FQNNGV. Trimming left V 3 bases short and J 5 bases short, with 8 bases between. There are 13 residues in the CDR3. Written as DNA, the CDR3 is TGTGCCAGCAGCTTTTACGGGGAAAACATTCAGTACTTC. Its translation: CASSFYGENIQYF.

This chain connects TRBV7-9 to TRBJ2-7; 11 nucleotides match TRBD2. This CDR3 comprises 16 residues. Germline lookup yields CDR1 SEHNR and CDR2 FQNEAQ (reference sequence). V gave up 5 bases and J gave up 4 bases; unmatched junction bases: 10. CDR3 region: CASSPRTSGGTYEQYF. The CDR3 DNA reads TGTGCCAGCAGCCCCCGTACTAGCGGGGGCACTTACGAGCAGTACTTC.

The gene calls are TRBV20-1 and TRBJ2-5, with D unclear. The DNA end is a closer match to TRBJ2-7, so the J assignment may be wrong. CDR1 and CDR2 from the germline V gene are DFQATT and SNEGSKA (reference sequence). The CDR3 loop spans 12 amino acids. The CDR3 sequence is CSGARSSYEQYF. The CDR3 region has the DNA TGCAGTGGGGCGAGGAGTTCCTACGAGCAGTACTTC.

This clonotype showed up just a few times. The chain combines TRBV20-1 with TRBJ2-5; D unresolved. Looked up from germline, CDR1 is DFQATT and CDR2 is SNEGSKA (reference sequence). The CDR3 totals 13 residues. Trimming removed 3 bases from V and 4 bases from J, with 12 bases in between. CDR3 sequence: CSASLREAETQYF. In nucleotides, the CDR3 is TGCAGTGCTAGTTTAAGGGAAGCAGAGACCCAGTACTTC.

This clonotype turned up a few times. V is TRBV7-6 and J is TRBJ2-1, with TRBD2 matching 11 bases. CDR3 length equals 15 residues. The J segment lost 6 bases and the V segment lost 5 bases, leaving 6 bases of the junction unmatched. The V gene's germline CDR1 is SGHVS and CDR2 FNYEAQ. The CDR3 coding sequence is TGTGCCAGCAGCATTAGCGGGGGGGCTGGCAATGAGCAGTTCTTC. Residues: CASSISGGAGNEQFF.

This chain connects TRBV7-2 to TRBJ2-7; 9 bases align to TRBD1. V lost 3 bases, J lost 7 bases, and 7 bases stayed unmatched. This CDR3 contains 14 residues. Germline V gene data show CDR1 as SGHTA and CDR2 as FQGNSA. CDR3 loop: CASSFLRTGAEQYF. The CDR3 bases are TGTGCCAGCAGCTTTCTCCGGACAGGGGCTGAGCAGTACTTC.

CDR3 nucleotide sequence: TGTGCCAGCAGTTACTCTCAGGGGAAAGAGACCCAGTACTTC. It yields the protein CASSYSQGKETQYF. V gene TRBV6-2 or TRBV6-3 combines with J gene TRBJ2-1, with D maybe TRBD1 (6 bases). The J call is in doubt because the DNA end fits TRBJ2-5 better. This CDR3 has 14 amino acids. In germline, CDR1 is MNHEY, CDR2 SVGEGT.

This sequence joins TRBV28 and TRBJ2-3; the D gene is possibly TRBD2 (5 bases). There are 16 residues in the CDR3. Germline CDR1 is MDHEN and CDR2 is SYDVKM. V was cut by 2 bases and J by 4 bases, with 16 bases left in between. The CDR3: CASSLNIRDVSDTQYF. The CDR3 region has the DNA TGTGCCAGCAGTTTAAATATTCGGGATGTTTCAGATACGCAGTATTTT.

This clonotype appeared a few times. V gene TRBV27 combines with J gene TRBJ2-1, with 10 bases matching TRBD2. Losses at the gene ends were 6 bases for V and 2 bases for J; bases not matched to a gene: 4. CDR3 length: 15 amino acids. CDR1 MNHEY and CDR2 SMNVEV come from the germline V gene (reference sequence). CDR3 nucleotides: TGTGCCAGCAGCGCCGGGACTAGCGCCTACAATGAGCAGTTCTTC. It is translated as CASSAGTSAYNEQFF.

There are a few counts of this clonotype. The chain joins TRBV20-1 to TRBJ2-1; 12 positions match TRBD2. Germline-derived CDR1 and CDR2 are DFQATT and SNEGSKA (reference sequence). This CDR3 is 16 amino acids long. Trimming took 6 bases from V and 8 from J; bases not matched to a gene: 14. CDR3 sequence reads: CSASSSSGGAGDEQFF. The CDR3 bases are TGCAGTGCCTCCAGCTCTAGCGGGGGGGCCGGGGATGAGCAGTTCTTC.

This clonotype was seen only a few times. CDR3 nucleotide sequence: TGTGCCAGCAGTTTAATGGTGGGACAGAACTGGGATCAGCCCCAGCATTTT. Amino acid sequence: CASSLMVGQNWDQPQHF. J is TRBJ1-5 and V is TRBV12-3 or TRBV12-4; 7 positions match TRBD1. The CDR3 is 17 residues long. J lost 5 bases, V lost 2 bases, and 12 bases had no gene match.

The CDR3 coding sequence is TGCAGTGCTAGAGAGGGTCAGGCTGAAGCTTTCTTT. Its translation is CSAREGQAEAFF. The chain carries TRBV20-1 and TRBJ1-1; D is uncertain. V lost 0 bases and J lost 6, with 8 bases in between. The length of the CDR3 is 12 residues. The germline V gene has CDR1 DFQATT and CDR2 SNEGSKA (reference sequence).

This clonotype has more than one count but fewer than ten. This chain connects TRBV5-1 to TRBJ1-1; 8 positions match TRBD1. The CDR3 loop spans 16 amino acids. Germline V gene lookup returns CDR1 SGHRS and CDR2 YFSETQ. V gave up 1 base and J gave up 0 bases; unmatched junction bases: 5. CDR3 nucleotide sequence: TGCGCCAGCAGCTTGTCGGGACAGGTAATGAACACTGAAGCTTTCTTT. Amino acid sequence: CASSLSGQVMNTEAFF.

This clonotype has more than one count but fewer than ten. The rearrangement uses TRBV28 and TRBJ2-2, with 11 bases that match TRBD2. Trimming at V came to 7 bases and at J to 3 bases, leaving 4 bases not matched to a gene. Germline lookup yields CDR1 MDHEN and CDR2 SYDVKM. The CDR3 is 15 amino acids. CDR3 sequence reads: CASNSGGAHTGELFF. CDR3 sequence (DNA): TGTGCCAGCAATAGCGGGGGGGCCCACACCGGGGAGCTGTTTTTT.

This CDR3 reads CASSVGGAGSTDTQYF. CDR3 bases: TGTGCCAGCAGCGTAGGGGGGGCCGGTTCCACAGATACGCAGTATTTT. The chain recombines TRBV9 with TRBJ2-3; D may match TRBD1 or TRBD2 (6 bases each). CDR1 SGDLS and CDR2 YYNGEE come from the germline V gene. The CDR3 is 16 residues long. V was cut by 0 bases and J by 2 bases, with 13 bases left in between.

The J gene is TRBJ2-7, the V gene TRBV11-2, with no clear D. V was pared by 6 bases and J by 0 bases, with 12 bases between. The CDR3 contains 14 residues. Germline V CDR1 and CDR2: SGHAT, FQNNGV. This CDR3 is CASRGMLSSYEQYF. The CDR3 nucleotides read TGTGCCAGCAGGGGGATGTTGTCCTCCTACGAGCAGTACTTC.

CDR3 sequence (DNA): TGTGCTAGTGGTTTGGTGAGGAACTTAGCCAAAAACATTCAGTACTTC. It yields the protein CASGLVRNLAKNIQYF. The rearrangement joins TRBV12-5 to TRBJ2-4; no clear D gene. The germline V gene has CDR1 LGHNT and CDR2 FRNRAP. Trimming left V 0 bases short and J 0 bases short, with 9 bases between. The CDR3 is 16 residues long.

The V gene is TRBV4-1, the J gene TRBJ2-7; D may match TRBD1 or TRBD2 (5 bases each). V was clipped by 2 bases and J by 0 bases, with 17 bases between them. This CDR3 has 17 residues. The germline gives CDR1 MGHRA, CDR2 YSYEKL. The CDR3: CASSQWVFGGSSYEQYF. CDR3 in DNA: TGCGCCAGCAGCCAATGGGTCTTTGGGGGAAGCTCCTACGAGCAGTACTTC.

This chain uses TRBV5-1 with TRBJ2-1; the match to TRBD2 covers 13 bases. The CDR3 has 15 amino acids. CDR1 is SGHRS and CDR2 is YFSETQ in the germline V gene. V lost 4 bases and J lost 10; bases outside the gene matches: 8. The CDR3 loop reads CASSLELAGGLEQFF. The DNA for the CDR3 is TGCGCCAGCAGCCTAGAACTAGCGGGGGGGCTCGAGCAGTTCTTC. The whole variable domain, filled in from reference TRBV5-1 and TRBJ2-1, reads KAGVTQTPRYLIKTRGQQVTLSCSPISGHRSVSWYQQTPGQGLQFLFEYFSETQRNKGNFPGRFSGRQFSNSRSEMNVSTLELGDSALYLCASSLELAGGLEQFFGPGTRLTVL.

The chain carries TRBV11-2 and TRBJ1-4, with a possible D match to TRBD1 (5 bases). Germline V gives CDR1 SGHAT, CDR2 FQNNGV. The CDR3 sequence is 15 residues long. The V gene lost 3 bases and the J gene lost 3 bases, with 11 bases spanning the gap. The CDR3 here is CASSFQGQPNEKLFF. CDR3 DNA: TGTGCCAGCAGCTTCCAGGGTCAGCCTAATGAAAAACTGTTTTTT.

This clonotype came up a few times. This chain links TRBV15 with TRBJ2-1, with 8 bases matching TRBD2. TRBJ2-7 explains the end of the DNA better; the J call may be wrong. Germline CDR1 LNHNV, CDR2 YYDKDF (reference sequence). The CDR3 is 13 amino acids. The CDR3 reads CAISGSGAYEQYF. The CDR3 DNA follows: TGTGCCATCTCGGGTAGCGGGGCCTACGAGCAGTACTTC.

The genes are TRBV3-1 and TRBJ1-1, with 7 bases matching TRBD1. Unmatched junction bases numbered 8, after V lost 5 bases and J lost 2 bases. The CDR3 sequence is 15 residues long. Germline-derived CDR1 and CDR2 are LGHDT and YNNKEL (reference sequence). DNA of the CDR3: TGTGCCAGCAGCGATACAGGGGCACCAAACACTGAAGCTTTCTTT. Protein product: CASSDTGAPNTEAFF.

This clonotype was recorded a few times. The J gene is TRBJ2-4, the V gene TRBV5-1, with a tentative D call TRBD2 (5 bases). The CDR3 runs 21 residues. The germline V and J ends were trimmed by 5 bases and 0 bases, with 30 bases remaining between them. Germline V gene data show CDR1 as SGHRS and CDR2 as YFSETQ. CDR3 region: CASRLNPIVPGVLLAKNIQYF. The CDR3 DNA is TGCGCCAGCAGGCTTAACCCTATCGTCCCCGGGGTCCTTCTAGCCAAAAACATTCAGTACTTC.